This entry describes one T cell receptor (beta chain). Random hexamers were used to reverse transcribe an amount of roughly 0.5 to 1 ug RNA. In TCRdb, the immunoSEQ multiplex PCR reads were re-called with MiXCR into one record per CDR3 protein. The repertoire includes 100,000 to 150,000 distinct CDR3 sequences, roughly 93% of them detected once, and 0.25% to 0.35% sits in the top ten. Negative isolation yielded the CD8+ and CD4+ T cells, while FACS enriched the TEMRA cells. The junction had 5 bases not matched to a gene; V was cut back by 5 bases and J by 4 bases. Germline CDR1 reads PRHDT; CDR2 reads FYEKMQ (reference sequence). The CDR3 runs to 14 residues. This record belongs to a study of CD8 T cells in Susac syndrome.

The sequencing input was CD8+ T cells from PBMCs. The rearrangement links TRBV13 to TRBJ2-5; 9 bases line up with TRBD2. This clonotype originated in a human donor with multiple sclerosis. The CDR3 spells CASSPQRGAETQYF. The CDR3 DNA reads as TGTGCCAGCAGCCCACAGCGGGGGGCAGAGACCCAGTACTTC.